The 30 T cell receptor beta chains below were found in one sample sequenced in a study of blood T cell repertoires in COVID-19. Libraries were prepared by immunoSEQ multiplex PCR; TCRdb keeps only in-frame clonotypes and omits some of them. The table has 200,000 to 250,000 clones, more than 80% seen once. The sample comprised PBMCs or T cells enriched from blood (not recorded which). The receptors were sampled from a man aged 45-60 years who had been exposed to COVID-19.

Notes on this clone: This sample includes further DNA sequences coding for the same CDR3. The chain combines TRBV30 with TRBJ1-5, with unresolved D. From germline, CDR1 is GTSNPN and CDR2 SVGIG (reference sequence). V lost 0 bases and J lost 4, with 7 bases in between. The CDR3 runs 13 residues. The DNA for the CDR3 is TGTGCCTGGAGTGTGCGAGGGAATCAGCCCCAGCATTTT. Translating it yields CAWSVRGNQPQHF. Together with reference TRBV30 and TRBJ1-5, the CDR3 gives the full variable domain: SQTIHQWPATLVQPVGSPLSLECTVEGTSNPNLYWYRQAAGRGLQLLFYSVGIGQISSEVPQNLSASRPQDRQFILSSKKLLLSDSGFYLCAWSVRGNQPQHFGDGTRLSIL.

The gene calls are TRBV27 and TRBJ1-4; possible D gene TRBD1, 6 bases. This CDR3 contains 14 residues. Germline loops: CDR1 MNHEY, CDR2 SMNVEV (reference sequence). V was cut by 4 bases and J by 0 bases, with 6 bases left in between. CDR3 region: CASSWTATNEKLFF. The CDR3 DNA reads as TGTGCCAGCAGTTGGACAGCAACTAATGAAAAACTGTTTTTT.

V usage is TRBV18 and J usage is TRBJ2-5; 7 bases agree with TRBD1. After removal of 8 bases from V and 2 bases from J, the junction contained 14 bases not matched to a gene. This CDR3 is 16 amino acids long. Germline values: CDR1 KGHSH, CDR2 LQKENI. The CDR3: CASDDRAVDIQETQYF. In nucleotides, the CDR3 is TGTGCCAGCGACGACAGGGCCGTCGATATACAAGAGACCCAGTACTTC.

The chain recombines TRBV7-9 with TRBJ2-2; D may be TRBD1 (6 bases). The V gene lost 5 bases and the J gene lost 3 bases, with 22 bases spanning the gap. The CDR3 spans 18 residues. The V gene's germline CDR1 is SEHNR and CDR2 FQNEAQ (reference sequence). The chain's CDR3 is CASSNQPLQGLDTGELFF. CDR3 in DNA: TGTGCCAGCAGCAACCAACCACTCCAGGGGTTGGACACCGGGGAGCTGTTTTTT.

This chain uses TRBV28 with TRBJ1-2, with D maybe TRBD1 (6 bases). Germline V CDR1 and CDR2: MDHEN, SYDVKM. The CDR3 runs to 14 residues. Trimming stripped 5 bases from V and 4 bases from J, with 14 bases between. CDR3 in amino acids: CASSIPTGPYGYTF. DNA for the CDR3: TGTGCCAGCAGTATCCCGACAGGCCCCTATGGCTACACCTTC.

The chain recombines TRBV6-5 with TRBJ1-2; 7 bases agree with TRBD1. The CDR3 is 13 residues long. CDR1 and CDR2 from the germline V gene are MNHEY and SVGAGI. The V and J ends lost 10 bases and 4 bases, in that order; junction bases with no gene match: 9. This CDR3 reads CATGRTGLYGYTF. Here the CDR3 DNA reads TGTGCCACCGGCCGGACAGGCCTCTATGGCTACACCTTC.

The sample holds one count of this clone. The chain couples TRBV11-3 to TRBJ2-1; D is unclear. Germline CDR1 SGHNT, CDR2 YENEEA. The CDR3 is 12 amino acids. Between the trimmed V and J ends, which lost 0 bases and 7 bases, there was a span of 4 bases. CDR3: CASSLDQNEQFF. The CDR3 DNA reads TGTGCCAGCAGCTTAGATCAAAATGAGCAGTTCTTC. The full variable domain, in which reference TRBV11-3 and TRBJ2-1 provide the parts outside the CDR3, is EAGVVQSPRYKIIEKKQPVAFWCNPISGHNTLYWYLQNLGQGPELLIRYENEEAVDDSQLPKDRFSAERLKGVDSTLKIQPAELGDSAVYLCASSLDQNEQFFGPGTRLTVL.

The rearrangement links TRBV18 to TRBJ1-4; no clear D. The V gene lost 1 base and the J gene lost 8 bases, with 8 bases spanning the gap. The CDR3 totals 13 residues. Germline CDR1 reads KGHSH; CDR2 reads LQKENI. This CDR3 is CASSPRWEEKLFF. The CDR3 bases are TGTGCCAGCTCACCACGATGGGAGGAAAAACTGTTTTTT.

The rearrangement links TRBV4-1 to TRBJ2-1; 13 bases fit TRBD2. Germline CDR1 MGHRA, CDR2 YSYEKL. The V segment lost 1 base and the J segment 3 bases; nucleotides outside the gene matches: 6. CDR3 length equals 18 residues. CDR3: CASSQGRLAGGHYNEQFF. The CDR3 region has the DNA TGCGCCAGCAGCCAAGGACGACTAGCGGGGGGCCACTACAATGAGCAGTTCTTC.

This chain joins TRBV9 and TRBJ2-6, with TRBD1 matching 9 bases. Germline-derived CDR1 and CDR2 are SGDLS and YYNGEE. V lost 2 bases and J lost 0; bases outside the gene matches: 12. The CDR3 totals 20 residues. CDR3 amino acids: CASSVSYRDRVRSGANVLTF. For the CDR3, the DNA is TGTGCCAGCAGCGTCTCGTACCGGGACAGGGTCCGCTCTGGGGCCAACGTCCTGACTTTC.

The chain carries TRBV5-1 and TRBJ1-2; no clear D gene. The V end lost 2 bases, the J end lost 0 bases, and 23 bases lay between the germline ends. Germline CDR1 and CDR2: SGHRS and YFSETQ. The CDR3 covers 19 residues. CDR3 residues: CASSLEVEIWGGSNYGYTF. DNA for the CDR3: TGCGCCAGCAGCTTAGAAGTCGAGATCTGGGGAGGATCTAACTATGGCTACACCTTC.

This chain joins TRBV21-1 and TRBJ1-5; the table's D call, TRBD1, was not checked against the DNA. TRBV21-1 is noted as a pseudogene. The CDR3 sequence is 16 residues long. This CDR3 is CASSIDGTGERQPQHF. In DNA, the CDR3 is TGTGCCAGCAGCATCGACGGGACAGGGGAGAGGCAGCCCCAGCATTTT.

This clone occurred once. The V and J genes are TRBV28 and TRBJ1-1; 7 bases are a match to TRBD1. The CDR3 sequence is 13 residues long. V trimming: 8 bases; J trimming: 4 bases; junction bases outside the gene matches: 7. In germline, CDR1 is MDHEN, CDR2 SYDVKM. The CDR3 sequence: CASCTTGSTEAFF. CDR3 nucleotide sequence: TGTGCCAGCTGTACGACAGGGTCCACTGAAGCTTTCTTT.

The V call is TRBV19, the J call TRBJ1-5; 9 bases match TRBD1. Germline V gives CDR1 LNHDA, CDR2 SQIVND (reference sequence). V was pared by 6 bases and J by 9 bases, with 6 bases of the junction left unmatched. This CDR3 comprises 13 residues. Here the CDR3 DNA reads TGTGCCAGTAGCGGGACAGGGTCCAGGCCCCAGCATTTT. This gives the protein CASSGTGSRPQHF.

V is TRBV5-1 and J is TRBJ1-2; TRBD1 matches 7 bases. V was clipped by 4 bases and J by 4 bases; unmatched bases: 10. This CDR3 contains 15 residues. Germline V gene sequence: CDR1 SGHRS, CDR2 YFSETQ. The CDR3 spells CASSETGLRSYGYTF. The CDR3, as DNA: TGCGCCAGCAGCGAGACAGGGCTCCGATCCTATGGCTACACCTTC.

The chain employs TRBV7-9 and TRBJ2-1; 9 nucleotides agree with TRBD2. The CDR3 spans 17 residues. The germline V gene encodes CDR1 SEHNR and CDR2 FQNEAQ (reference sequence). After removal of 6 bases from V and 4 bases from J, the junction contained 13 bases not matched to a gene. The CDR3 spells CASRFRLGLAPYNEQFF. The CDR3 coding sequence is TGTGCCAGCAGGTTTCGCCTCGGACTAGCGCCATACAATGAGCAGTTCTTC. The whole variable domain, filled in from reference TRBV7-9 and TRBJ2-1, reads DTGVSQNPRHKITKRGQNVTFRCDPISEHNRLYWYRQTLGQGPEFLTYFQNEAQLEKSRLLSDRFSAERPKGSFSTLEIQRTEQGDSAMYLCASRFRLGLAPYNEQFFGPGTRLTVL.

The CDR3 region is CASSRTGAGELFF. The CDR3 DNA sequence: TGTGCCAGCAGTCGTACAGGGGCCGGGGAGCTGTTTTTT. This chain uses TRBV12-3 or TRBV12-4 with TRBJ2-2; 7 nucleotides line up with TRBD1. With 5 bases clipped from V and 6 bases from J, the junction kept 3 bases outside the gene matches. This CDR3 is built from 13 residues.

The chain joins TRBV21-1 to TRBJ2-3; the table names TRBD1, a call not compared with the DNA. TRBV21-1 is a pseudogene segment. This CDR3 is 16 amino acids long. Here the CDR3 reads CASSSRDRGSGDTQYF. CDR3 in DNA: TGTGCCAGCAGCTCCCGGGACAGAGGATCAGGAGATACGCAGTATTTT.

This sequence joins TRBV6-4 and TRBJ2-1; tentative D call: TRBD2 (7 bases). Per germline, CDR1 MRHNA and CDR2 SNTAGT. V lost 0 bases and J lost 10, with 16 bases in between. The CDR3 length is 15 residues. CDR3 sequence (DNA): TGTGCCAGCAGTGACTCCCCGTGGGGGGGCTCGGAGCAGTTCTTC. Amino acid sequence: CASSDSPWGGSEQFF.

The genes are TRBV12-3 or TRBV12-4 and TRBJ1-3; no definite D call. Between the trimmed V and J ends, which lost 9 bases and 3 bases, there was a span of 12 bases. This CDR3 region has 13 residues. The CDR3 here is CASIGLFGNTIYF. CDR3 sequence (DNA): TGTGCCAGTATCGGTCTTTTTGGAAACACCATATATTTT.

The CDR3 coding sequence is TGTGCCAGCTCACCACCGCAGGCCCTAGCCAAAAACATTCAGTACTTC. It is translated as CASSPPQALAKNIQYF. The V and J genes are TRBV18 and TRBJ2-4; D gene uncertain. The CDR3 is 16 amino acids. V lost 0 bases and J 0 bases, leaving 9 bases between the germline ends. Germline V gene data show CDR1 as KGHSH and CDR2 as LQKENI.

This rearrangement joins TRBV2 to TRBJ1-6, with D unclear. Germline CDR1 SNHLY, CDR2 FYNNEI. This CDR3 is built from 16 residues. Between the trimmed V and J ends, which lost 3 bases and 10 bases, there was a span of 19 bases. This CDR3 is CASSDAGKRGRSPLHF. The CDR3 DNA is TGTGCCAGCAGTGATGCGGGGAAAAGAGGCAGATCACCCCTCCACTTT.

V is TRBV4-2 and J is TRBJ1-4, with TRBD1 identical over 9 bases. This CDR3 is 16 amino acids long. V dropped 4 bases and J dropped 5; count of bases not matched to a gene: 8. Germline CDR1 LGHNA, CDR2 YNFKEQ. DNA for the CDR3: TGTGCCAGCAGCCGAACACTTACAGGGGGCAATGAAAAACTGTTTTTT. It translates to CASSRTLTGGNEKLFF.

The chain combines TRBV24-1 with TRBJ2-1; TRBD2 aligns across 9 bases. The length of the CDR3 is 17 residues. CDR1 is KGHDR, CDR2 SFDVKD, per germline. V lost 4 bases and J lost 2; bases outside the gene matches: 8. Here the CDR3 reads CATSDPRSGSAYNEQFF. The CDR3 DNA is TGTGCCACCAGTGACCCACGTAGCGGGAGCGCCTACAATGAGCAGTTCTTC.

This clone came up once. Other DNA sequences in this specimen translate into the identical CDR3. The V and J genes are TRBV2 and TRBJ1-5; no clear D gene. This CDR3 contains 13 residues. CDR1 is SNHLY, CDR2 FYNNEI, per germline. Trimming took off 4 bases at V and 1 base at J, with 5 bases between the two ends. CDR3 residues: CASSVESNQPQHF. In nucleotides, the CDR3 is TGTGCCAGCAGTGTCGAGAGCAATCAGCCCCAGCATTTT.

This chain joins TRBV9 and TRBJ1-2; 10 nucleotides match TRBD1. V shed 0 bases, J shed 2 bases, and the junction held 4 bases outside the gene matches. The germline V gene encodes CDR1 SGDLS and CDR2 YYNGEE. The CDR3 totals 16 residues. In DNA, the CDR3 is TGTGCCAGCAGCGTAGCTGGACAGGGGGTGAACTATGGCTACACCTTC. Translating it yields CASSVAGQGVNYGYTF.

In this sample, this clone turned up once. This chain joins TRBV5-1 and TRBJ1-3, with 7 bases fitting TRBD1. The CDR3 is 15 residues long. Germline V gene lookup returns CDR1 SGHRS and CDR2 YFSETQ. J gave up 0 bases and V 4 bases, and 4 bases lay outside the gene matches. The CDR3 loop is CASSRGQSSGNTIYF. As DNA, the CDR3 is TGCGCCAGCAGCCGGGGACAGAGCTCTGGAAACACCATATATTTT. Full variable domain (rest looked up from reference TRBV5-1 and TRBJ1-3): KAGVTQTPRYLIKTRGQQVTLSCSPISGHRSVSWYQQTPGQGLQFLFEYFSETQRNKGNFPGRFSGRQFSNSRSEMNVSTLELGDSALYLCASSRGQSSGNTIYFGEGSWLTVV.

V usage is TRBV10-2 and J usage is TRBJ2-5, with D possibly being TRBD2 (5 bases). Between the trimmed V and J ends, which lost 7 bases and 5 bases, there was a span of 8 bases. Germline V gene sequence: CDR1 WSHSY, CDR2 SAAADI. The CDR3 spans 11 residues. CDR3 coding DNA: TGCGCCAGCACCAGCGGTGAGACCCAGTACTTC. This codes for CASTSGETQYF.

The gene calls are TRBV18 and TRBJ2-5; a weak D match, TRBD1 (5 bases). The V end was cut by 3 bases, the J end by 5 bases, with 13 bases between. Germline CDR1 reads KGHSH; CDR2 reads LQKENI. The CDR3 contains 14 residues. CDR3 nucleotide sequence: TGTGCCAGCTCACCGCGTCAGCCAGGGGAGACCCAGTACTTC. Its protein is CASSPRQPGETQYF.

This chain joins TRBV28 and TRBJ2-5, with no clear D. The germline V gene encodes CDR1 MDHEN and CDR2 SYDVKM. Trimming took 5 bases from V and 5 from J, leaving 15 bases between them. This CDR3 comprises 14 residues. The DNA for the CDR3 is TGTGCCAGCAGTCCCGATCTTTCACGGGAGACCCAGTACTTC. It codes for CASSPDLSRETQYF.